The clone carrying this TCR beta chain was counted a single time. Antigen specificity is unknown. This sample was taken from a study of shared clonotypes between healthy human individuals. As for the study in general: Donors had three CD4 naive, three CD4 memory, two CD8 naive and one CD8 memory plate apiece. General observations from the study: Naive subsets generally exceeded memory subsets in estimated richness. Among several donors, approximately 5% of naive CD4 clonotypes were found in common.

CDR3 length equals 16 residues. Germline loops: CDR1 LNHDA, CDR2 SQIVND (reference sequence). The junction had 8 bases not matched to a gene; V was cut back by 3 bases and J by 6 bases. Sequencing used immunoSEQ multiplex PCR; TCRdb keeps in-frame clones, though not all of them. The sample carries roughly 2,500,000 clones, roughly 93% recorded once. Partitioning of CD4+ cells yielded a CD45RA+ naive subset and a CD45RA-negative memory subset. Sequencing used naive CD4+ T cells from PBMCs. Regarding subset: CD45RA+ positively selected. The chain uses TRBV19 and TRBJ1-5; the match to TRBD1 covers 10 bases. The sequence came from a young man in good health. Some clones in this sample may be carry-over from other donors' samples. DNA for the CDR3: TGTGCCAGTAGTATCCCTGGACAGGGGGAGACTCAGCCCCAGCATTTT. Protein: CASSIPGQGETQPQHF.